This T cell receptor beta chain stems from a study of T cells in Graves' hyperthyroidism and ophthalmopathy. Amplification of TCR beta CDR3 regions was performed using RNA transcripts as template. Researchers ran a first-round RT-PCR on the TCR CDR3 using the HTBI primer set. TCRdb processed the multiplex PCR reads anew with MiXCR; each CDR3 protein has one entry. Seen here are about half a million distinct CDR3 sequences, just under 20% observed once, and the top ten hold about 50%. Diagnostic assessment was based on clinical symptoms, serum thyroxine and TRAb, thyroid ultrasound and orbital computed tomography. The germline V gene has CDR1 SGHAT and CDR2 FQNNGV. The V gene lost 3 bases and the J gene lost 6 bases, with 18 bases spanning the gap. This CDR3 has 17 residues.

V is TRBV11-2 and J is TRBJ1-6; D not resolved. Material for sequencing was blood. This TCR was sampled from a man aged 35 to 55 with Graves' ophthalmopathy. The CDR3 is CASSLADGRFANSPLHF. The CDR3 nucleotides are TGTGCCAGCAGCTTGGCCGACGGGCGGTTTGCTAATTCACCCCTCCACTTT.